The 3 T cell receptor beta chains reported below all come from one sample, sequenced in a study of T cells in Graves' hyperthyroidism and ophthalmopathy. The TCR beta CDR3 regions underwent amplification using RNA transcripts as the source. HTBI primers were employed in a first-round RT-PCR of the TCR CDR3. TCRdb independently ran MiXCR on the multiplex PCR reads; one entry per CDR3 protein. The profile covers approximately 380,000 distinct CDR3 sequences, with about a fifth appearing a single time and about 3.7% taken by the ten largest. The sample comprised blood. These receptor sequences come from a woman between 18 and 29 years old with Graves' hyperthyroidism.

This clonotype was seen many times. The chain employs TRBV20-1 and TRBJ2-4; D may match TRBD1 or TRBD2 (6 bases each). This CDR3 has 14 amino acids. Germline assignment: CDR1 DFQATT and CDR2 SNEGSKA (reference sequence). The ends were cut back, 2 bases at V and 2 bases at J, with 10 bases in the middle. CDR3 DNA sequence: TGCAGTGCTAGACCCGGGGGCTCCAAAAACATTCAGTACTTC. Protein: CSARPGGSKNIQYF.

This clonotype was recorded many times. The rearrangement uses TRBV3-1 and TRBJ1-1, with D perhaps matching TRBD1 (6 bases). The germline CDR1 and CDR2 sequences are LGHDT and YNNKEL (reference sequence). Trimming stripped 4 bases from V and 5 bases from J, with 14 bases between. The CDR3 contains 14 residues. The CDR3 sequence: CASSPGAERTEAFF. CDR3 coding DNA: TGTGCCAGCAGCCCGGGGGCGGAGAGAACTGAAGCTTTCTTT.

In its sample, this clonotype was seen a few times. J is TRBJ2-2 and V is TRBV4-2; TRBD2 agrees at 11 bases. V gave up 1 base and J gave up 5 bases; unmatched junction bases: 3. This CDR3 region has 16 residues. CDR1 LGHNA and CDR2 YNFKEQ come from the germline V gene. CDR3 sequence reads: CASSQARTSGTGELFF. DNA for the CDR3: TGTGCCAGCAGCCAAGCCCGGACTAGCGGGACCGGGGAGCTGTTTTTT.